This record covers a single TCR beta chain. This table comes from immunoSEQ multiplex PCR, and its TCRdb copy is limited to in-frame clones, with some not included. The profile shows some 900,000 clones, less than 85% of them singletons. These data originate in a study of shared clonotypes between healthy human individuals. CDR1 and CDR2 (germline): LNHDA, SQIVND (reference sequence). CDR3 length equals 15 residues. V lost 2 bases to trimming and J lost 3 bases; unmatched junction nucleotides: 6. This TCR was sampled from a man aged 18 to 29 in good health. Sample: memory CD4+ T cells sorted from blood. The subset was: CD45RA-negative fraction. V is TRBV19 and J is TRBJ2-7; 8 bases align to TRBD2. The CDR3 reads CASSIIGTSSYEQYF. For the CDR3, the DNA is TGTGCCAGTAGTATAATTGGGACTAGTAGCTACGAGCAGTACTTC.